The 17 T cell receptor beta chains given below trace back to one sample, sequenced in a study of metastatic and nonmetastatic thyroid tumors. Every patient underwent thyroid surgery untreated. TCRdb re-clonotyped the PCR reads through MiXCR. The sample shows under 25,000 clones, around a quarter of them seen only once. The sequenced material came from blood. The receptor source for this set is a female donor with papillary thyroid cancer or a benign thyroid nodule (not recorded which). Some clones in this sample may be carry-over from other donors' samples.

J is TRBJ1-3 and V is TRBV6-1; D unresolved. V lost 1 base to trimming and J lost 0 bases, with 7 bases between them. CDR3 size: 15 residues. Looked up from germline, CDR1 is MNHNS and CDR2 is SASEGT. The CDR3 nucleotides are TGTGCCAGCAGTGAAGGGCCCAGCTCTGGAAACACCATATATTTT. Translated: CASSEGPSSGNTIYF.

This clone was recorded a few times. The junction shows a germline mismatch at one end, possibly a read error. The rearrangement joins TRBV6-2 or TRBV6-3 to TRBJ2-5; possibly TRBD1 for D (6 bases). Germline-derived CDR1 and CDR2 are MNHEY and SVGEGT. The CDR3 runs to 15 residues. The CDR3 coding sequence is TGTGCTAGCAGTTACAGACAGGTCTTCCAAGAGACCCAGTACTTC. Its translation: CASSYRQVFQETQYF.

In its sample, this clone was seen many times. The V and J genes are TRBV10-3 and TRBJ1-4; D possibly corresponds to TRBD1 (6 bases). V was clipped by 3 bases and J by 6 bases, with 11 bases between them. The CDR3 extends over 14 amino acids. CDR1 and CDR2 from the germline V gene are ENHRY and SYGVKD. This chain's CDR3 is CAISDRGGDEKLFF. CDR3 coding DNA: TGTGCCATCAGTGACAGGGGAGGGGATGAAAAACTGTTTTTT.

Of note for this clone: The junction departs from germline at one end; a sequencing error may be responsible. This chain uses TRBV6-1 with TRBJ2-2; 7 bases are a match to TRBD1. The CDR3 covers 14 residues. CDR1 is MNHNS, CDR2 SASEGT, per germline. The CDR3 loop is CASIGLTNTGEMFF. The CDR3 region has the DNA TGTGCCAGCATTGGGTTAACGAACACAGGGGAGATGTTTTTT.

The V gene is TRBV2, the J gene TRBJ2-3; TRBD2 agrees at 7 bases. V dropped 3 bases and J dropped 6; count of bases not matched to a gene: 21. From germline, CDR1 is SNHLY and CDR2 FYNNEI. The length of the CDR3 is 19 residues. CDR3 amino acids: CASSESHRRLALGPDTQYF. The CDR3 region has the DNA TGTGCCAGCAGTGAGAGCCACCGGAGACTAGCCCTCGGCCCGGATACGCAGTATTTT.

In DNA form, the CDR3 reads TGCAGTGCTAGAGGGACTAGCGGGAGGGCGGGCACAGATACGCAGTATTTT. Its protein is CSARGTSGRAGTDTQYF. V is TRBV20-1 and J is TRBJ2-3; TRBD2 matches 15 bases. Germline CDR1 is DFQATT and CDR2 is SNEGSKA (reference sequence). J gave up 1 base and V 1 base, and 3 bases lay outside the gene matches. The CDR3 extends over 17 amino acids.

The gene calls are TRBV6-6 and TRBJ1-5, with D possibly being TRBD1 (5 bases). CDR1 is MNHNY and CDR2 is SVGAGI in the germline V gene (reference sequence). This CDR3 contains 15 residues. The germline V and J ends were trimmed by 2 bases and 7 bases, with 15 bases remaining between them. The CDR3 spells CASSYGQGTGQPQHF. CDR3 sequence (DNA): TGTGCCAGCAGTTACGGGCAGGGTACGGGACAGCCCCAGCATTTT.

This clone was observed many times. The chain uses TRBV6-4 and TRBJ2-1; no definite D call. The CDR3 contains 9 residues. Trimming cost V 9 bases and J 5 bases, with 2 bases left between them. Germline CDR1 MRHNA, CDR2 SNTAGT. As DNA, the CDR3 is TGTGCCAGTGACAATGAGCAGTTCTTC. Translation: CASDNEQFF.

Sample share makes this clone medium-sized (0.01 to 0.1%). The DNA of the CDR3 is TGTGCCAGCACACAGGGGGCGGACGAGCAGTACTTC. The encoded protein is CASTQGADEQYF. V usage is TRBV2 and J usage is TRBJ2-7; 9 positions match TRBD1. This CDR3 is 12 amino acids long. CDR1 and CDR2 from the germline V gene are SNHLY and FYNNEI. The ends lost 7 bases at V and 5 bases at J; junction bases unmatched: 3.

This clone was seen a handful of times. The CDR3 spells CASSAGTSADGELFF. The CDR3 bases are TGTGCCAGCAGCGCCGGGACTAGCGCGGACGGGGAGCTGTTTTTT. J is TRBJ2-2 and V is TRBV6-1; TRBD2 matches 10 bases. J lost 7 bases, V lost 6 bases, and 8 bases had no gene match. The CDR3 consists of 15 residues. Germline V lookup: CDR1 MNHNS, CDR2 SASEGT.

This clone was seen a handful of times. The chain joins TRBV6-1 to TRBJ2-7; the match to TRBD1 covers 12 bases. The CDR3 loop spans 16 amino acids. The V gene end was trimmed by 6 bases and the J gene end by 5 bases; junction bases not matched to a gene: 11. CDR1 is MNHNS, CDR2 SASEGT, per germline. The CDR3 nucleotides read TGTGCCAGCAGCACAACCACCGGGACAGGGGGCGACGAGCAGTACTTC. Translation gives CASSTTTGTGGDEQYF.

The gene calls are TRBV11-2 and TRBJ1-6; D is unclear. Germline CDR1 and CDR2: SGHAT and FQNNGV. This CDR3 comprises 13 residues. The V gene lost 1 base and the J gene lost 13 bases, with 11 bases spanning the gap. DNA of the CDR3: TGTGCCAGCAGCTTAGGAGGGAAGCTTCCCCTCCACTTT. It is translated as CASSLGGKLPLHF.

The chain links TRBV7-9 to TRBJ2-2; possibly TRBD1 or TRBD2 for D (5 bases each). The V end lost 2 bases, the J end lost 9 bases, and 16 bases lay between the germline ends. This CDR3 spans 15 amino acids. Looked up from germline, CDR1 is SEHNR and CDR2 is FQNEAQ (reference sequence). The CDR3 spells CASSLRGGDTWELFF. Written as DNA, the CDR3 is TGTGCCAGCAGCTTACGTGGGGGAGATACCTGGGAGCTGTTTTTT.

This clone was seen many times. The chain has TRBV5-1 and TRBJ1-4; D unclear. In germline, CDR1 is SGHRS, CDR2 YFSETQ. Trimming removed 0 bases at V and 4 bases at J, with 7 bases between. CDR3 length: 14 residues. CDR3 residues: CASSLAGSNEKLFF. The DNA of the CDR3 is TGCGCCAGCAGCTTGGCCGGGAGTAATGAAAAACTGTTTTTT.

The chain has TRBV11-1 and TRBJ2-7, with D maybe TRBD2 (6 bases). This CDR3 region has 16 residues. Trimming cost V 1 base and J 0 bases, with 13 bases left between them. Germline CDR1 SGHAT, CDR2 FQDESV (reference sequence). The CDR3 reads CASSLVWDSGSYEQYF. CDR3 nucleotides: TGTGCCAGCAGCTTAGTCTGGGACTCCGGCTCCTACGAGCAGTACTTC. The full variable domain, with the rest looked up from reference TRBV11-1 and TRBJ2-7, is EAEVAQSPRYKITEKSQAVAFWCDPISGHATLYWYRQILGQGPELLVQFQDESVVDDSQLPKDRFSAERLKGVDSTLKIQPAELGDSAMYLCASSLVWDSGSYEQYFGPGTRLTVT.

The table lists this clone with many counts. This sequence joins TRBV20-1 and TRBJ1-1; 9 bases are a match to TRBD1. CDR1 is DFQATT, CDR2 SNEGSKA, per germline (reference sequence). The CDR3 length is 11 residues. J was trimmed by 3 bases and V by 8 bases; bases with no gene match: 1. This CDR3 reads CSWTGDTEAFF. CDR3 in DNA: TGCAGTTGGACAGGGGACACTGAAGCTTTCTTT.

By share, this clone ranks as medium-sized. CDR3 in amino acids: CASSLIRTSGANVLTF. In nucleotides, the CDR3 is TGTGCCAGCAGTTTGATCCGGACCTCTGGGGCCAACGTCCTGACTTTC. The chain joins TRBV28 to TRBJ2-6; D ambiguous. The ends were cut back, 3 bases at V and 0 bases at J, with 9 bases in the middle. This CDR3 has 16 residues. Per germline, CDR1 MDHEN and CDR2 SYDVKM.